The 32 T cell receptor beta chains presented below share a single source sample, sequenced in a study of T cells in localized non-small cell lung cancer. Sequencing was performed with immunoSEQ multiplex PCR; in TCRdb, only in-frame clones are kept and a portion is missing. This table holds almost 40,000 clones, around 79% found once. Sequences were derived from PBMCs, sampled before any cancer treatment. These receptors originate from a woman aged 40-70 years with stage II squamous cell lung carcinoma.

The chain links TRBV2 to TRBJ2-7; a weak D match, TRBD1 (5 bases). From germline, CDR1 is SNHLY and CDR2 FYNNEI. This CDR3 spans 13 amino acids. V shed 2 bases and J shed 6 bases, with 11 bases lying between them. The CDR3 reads CASSETGQLEQYV. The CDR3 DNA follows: TGTGCCAGCAGTGAAACAGGCCAGCTCGAGCAGTACGTC.

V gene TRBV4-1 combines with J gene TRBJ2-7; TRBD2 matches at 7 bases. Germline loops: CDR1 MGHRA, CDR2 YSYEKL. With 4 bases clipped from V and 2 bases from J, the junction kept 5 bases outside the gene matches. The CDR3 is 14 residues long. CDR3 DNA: TGCGCCAGCAGCCTTGAGGCGGGGGCCTACGAGCAGTACTTC. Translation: CASSLEAGAYEQYF.

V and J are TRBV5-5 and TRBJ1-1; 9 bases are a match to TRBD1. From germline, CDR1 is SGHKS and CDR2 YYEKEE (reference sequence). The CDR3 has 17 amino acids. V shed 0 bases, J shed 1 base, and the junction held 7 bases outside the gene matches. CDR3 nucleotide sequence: TGTGCCAGCAGCTTGGCAGGGACAGGGATAGCGAACACTGAAGCTTTCTTT. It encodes CASSLAGTGIANTEAFF.

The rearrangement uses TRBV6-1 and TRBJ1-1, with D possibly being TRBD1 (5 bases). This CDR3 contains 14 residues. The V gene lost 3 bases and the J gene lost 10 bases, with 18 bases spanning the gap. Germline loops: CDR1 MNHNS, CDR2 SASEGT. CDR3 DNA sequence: TGTGCCAGCAGTGAGGGGGGGACCCGGAGGTTAGCTTTCTTT. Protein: CASSEGGTRRLAFF.

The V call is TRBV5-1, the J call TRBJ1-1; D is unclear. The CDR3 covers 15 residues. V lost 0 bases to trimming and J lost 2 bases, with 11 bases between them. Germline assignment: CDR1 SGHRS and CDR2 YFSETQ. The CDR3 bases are TGCGCCAGCAGCTTGGGGGCAGCTTTAAACACTGAAGCTTTCTTT. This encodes CASSLGAALNTEAFF.

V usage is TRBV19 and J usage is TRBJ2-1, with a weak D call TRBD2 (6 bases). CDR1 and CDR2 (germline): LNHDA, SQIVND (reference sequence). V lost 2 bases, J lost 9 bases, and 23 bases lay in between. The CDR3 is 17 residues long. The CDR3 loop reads CASSISSTRTWVVEQFF. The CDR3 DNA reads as TGTGCCAGTAGTATATCCTCGACTAGGACCTGGGTGGTTGAGCAGTTCTTC.

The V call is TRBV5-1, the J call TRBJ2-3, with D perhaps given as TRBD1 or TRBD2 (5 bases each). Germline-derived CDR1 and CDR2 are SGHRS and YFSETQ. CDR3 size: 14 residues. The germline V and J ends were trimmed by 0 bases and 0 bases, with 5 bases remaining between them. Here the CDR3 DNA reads TGCGCCAGCAGCTTGGGGGACAGCACAGATACGCAGTATTTT. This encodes CASSLGDSTDTQYF.

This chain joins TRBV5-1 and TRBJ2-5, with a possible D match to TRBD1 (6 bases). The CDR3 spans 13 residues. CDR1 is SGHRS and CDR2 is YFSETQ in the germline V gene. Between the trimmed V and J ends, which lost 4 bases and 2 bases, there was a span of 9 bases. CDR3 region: CASSAQGQETQYF. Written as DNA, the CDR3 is TGCGCCAGCAGCGCACAGGGTCAAGAGACCCAGTACTTC. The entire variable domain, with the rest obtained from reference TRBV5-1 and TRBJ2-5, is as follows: KAGVTQTPRYLIKTRGQQVTLSCSPISGHRSVSWYQQTPGQGLQFLFEYFSETQRNKGNFPGRFSGRQFSNSRSEMNVSTLELGDSALYLCASSAQGQETQYFGPGTRLLVL.

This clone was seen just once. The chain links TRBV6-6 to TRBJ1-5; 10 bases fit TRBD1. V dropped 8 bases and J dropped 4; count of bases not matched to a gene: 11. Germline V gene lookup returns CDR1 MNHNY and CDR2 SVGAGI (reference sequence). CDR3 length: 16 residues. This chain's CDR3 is CASSTSGQGENQPQHF. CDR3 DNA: TGTGCCAGCTCTACCTCAGGACAGGGGGAGAATCAGCCCCAGCATTTT.

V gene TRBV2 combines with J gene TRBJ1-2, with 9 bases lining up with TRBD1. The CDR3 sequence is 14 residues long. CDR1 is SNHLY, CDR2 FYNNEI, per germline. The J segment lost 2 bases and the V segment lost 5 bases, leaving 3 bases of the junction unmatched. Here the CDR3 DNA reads TGTGCCAGCAGTCAACAGGGGGCGAACTATGGCTACACCTTC. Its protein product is CASSQQGANYGYTF.

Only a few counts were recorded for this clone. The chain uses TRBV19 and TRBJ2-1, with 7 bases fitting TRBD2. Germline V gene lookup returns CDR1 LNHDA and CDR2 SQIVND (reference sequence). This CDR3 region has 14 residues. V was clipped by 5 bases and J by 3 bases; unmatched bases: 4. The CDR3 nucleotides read TGTGCCAGTAGTTTCCCGGGGGGCTACAATGAGCAGTTCTTC. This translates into CASSFPGGYNEQFF.

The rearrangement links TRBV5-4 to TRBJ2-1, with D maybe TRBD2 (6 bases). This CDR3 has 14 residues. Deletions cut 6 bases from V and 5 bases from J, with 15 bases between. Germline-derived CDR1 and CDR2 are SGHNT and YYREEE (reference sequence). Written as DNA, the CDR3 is TGTGCCAGCATCCAGACTAGAGGGGACAATGAGCAGTTCTTC. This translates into CASIQTRGDNEQFF.

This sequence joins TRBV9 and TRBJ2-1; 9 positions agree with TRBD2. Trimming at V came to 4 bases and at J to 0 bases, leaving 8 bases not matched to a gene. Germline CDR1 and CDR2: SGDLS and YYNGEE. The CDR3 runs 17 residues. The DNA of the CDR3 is TGTGCCAGCAGCATTAGCGGGAGACCCAACTCCTACAATGAGCAGTTCTTC. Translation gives CASSISGRPNSYNEQFF.

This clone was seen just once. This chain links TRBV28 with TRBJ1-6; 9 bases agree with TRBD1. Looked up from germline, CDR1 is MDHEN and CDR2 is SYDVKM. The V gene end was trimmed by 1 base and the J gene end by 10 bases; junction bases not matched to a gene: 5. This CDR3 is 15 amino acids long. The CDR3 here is CASSLSDRGESPLHF. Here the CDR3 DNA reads TGTGCCAGCAGTTTATCGGACAGGGGCGAGTCACCCCTCCACTTT.

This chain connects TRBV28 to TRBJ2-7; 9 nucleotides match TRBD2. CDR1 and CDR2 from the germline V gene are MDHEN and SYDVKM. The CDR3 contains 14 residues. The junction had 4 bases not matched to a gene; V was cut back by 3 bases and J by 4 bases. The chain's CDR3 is CASSLAGGKYEQYF. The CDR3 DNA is TGTGCCAGCAGTTTGGCGGGAGGGAAATACGAGCAGTACTTC.

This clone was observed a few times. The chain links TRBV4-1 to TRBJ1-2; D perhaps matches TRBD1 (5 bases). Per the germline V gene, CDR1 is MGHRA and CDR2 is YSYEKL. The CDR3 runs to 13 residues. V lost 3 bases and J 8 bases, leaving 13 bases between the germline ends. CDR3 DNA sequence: TGCGCCAGCAGCCAGGAACGGGGGGGAGGCTACACCTTC. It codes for CASSQERGGGYTF.

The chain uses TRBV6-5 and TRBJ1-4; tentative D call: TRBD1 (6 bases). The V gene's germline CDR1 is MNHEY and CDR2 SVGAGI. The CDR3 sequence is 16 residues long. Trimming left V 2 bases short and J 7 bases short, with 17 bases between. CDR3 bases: TGTGCCAGCAGTTACCGACCACAGGGAATGGGTGAAAAACTGTTTTTT. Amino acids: CASSYRPQGMGEKLFF.

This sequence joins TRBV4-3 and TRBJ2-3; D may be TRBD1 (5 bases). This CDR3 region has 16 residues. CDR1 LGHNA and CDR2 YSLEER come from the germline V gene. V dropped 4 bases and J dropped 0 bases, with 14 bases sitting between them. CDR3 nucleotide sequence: TGCGCCAGCAGCCTTGGGATAGGGGCTAGCACAGATACGCAGTATTTT. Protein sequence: CASSLGIGASTDTQYF.

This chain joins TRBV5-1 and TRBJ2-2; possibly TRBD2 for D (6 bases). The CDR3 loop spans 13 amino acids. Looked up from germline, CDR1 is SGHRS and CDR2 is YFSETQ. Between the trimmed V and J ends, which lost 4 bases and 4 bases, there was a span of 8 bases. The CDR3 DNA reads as TGCGCCAGCAGCGGGACTTTCACCGGGGAGCTGTTTTTT. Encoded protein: CASSGTFTGELFF.

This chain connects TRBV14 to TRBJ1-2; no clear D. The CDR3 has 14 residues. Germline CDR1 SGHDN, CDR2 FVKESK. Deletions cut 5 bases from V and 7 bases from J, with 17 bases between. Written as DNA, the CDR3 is TGTGCCAGCAGCGAGAGACCGCAATCGGCTGGCTACACCTTC. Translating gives CASSERPQSAGYTF.

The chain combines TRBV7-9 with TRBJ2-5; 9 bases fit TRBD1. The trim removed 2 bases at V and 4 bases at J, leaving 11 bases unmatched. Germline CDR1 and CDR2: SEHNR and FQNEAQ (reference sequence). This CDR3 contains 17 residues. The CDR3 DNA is TGTGCCAGCAGCTTATCTCAAGGGACAGGGTTGGGAGAGACCCAGTACTTC. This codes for CASSLSQGTGLGETQYF.

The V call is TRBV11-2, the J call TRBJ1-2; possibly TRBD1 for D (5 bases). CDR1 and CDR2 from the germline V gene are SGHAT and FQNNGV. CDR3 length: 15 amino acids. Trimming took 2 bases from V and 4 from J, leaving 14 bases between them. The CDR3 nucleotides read TGTGCCAGCAGCTTATCGGACAATGGGGGCTATGGCTACACCTTC. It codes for CASSLSDNGGYGYTF.

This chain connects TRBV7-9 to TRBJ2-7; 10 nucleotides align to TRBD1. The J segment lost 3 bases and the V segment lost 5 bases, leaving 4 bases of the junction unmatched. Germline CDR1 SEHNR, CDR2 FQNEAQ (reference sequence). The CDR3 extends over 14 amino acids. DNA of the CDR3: TGTGCCAGCAGCAGACAGGGGGCAAACTACGAGCAGTACGTC. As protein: CASSRQGANYEQYV.

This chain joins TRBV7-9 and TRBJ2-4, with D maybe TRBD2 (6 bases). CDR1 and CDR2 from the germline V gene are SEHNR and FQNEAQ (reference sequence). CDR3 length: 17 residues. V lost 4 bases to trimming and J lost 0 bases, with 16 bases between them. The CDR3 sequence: CASSSARGNIAKNIQYF. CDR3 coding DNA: TGTGCCAGCAGCTCCGCCCGGGGGAATATAGCCAAAAACATTCAGTACTTC.

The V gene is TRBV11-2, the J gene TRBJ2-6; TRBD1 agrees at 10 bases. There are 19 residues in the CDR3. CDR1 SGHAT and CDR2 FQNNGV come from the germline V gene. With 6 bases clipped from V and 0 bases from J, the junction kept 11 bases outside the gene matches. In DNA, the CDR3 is TGTGCCAGCAGATCCCTCGCAGGGACAGGGGCCTCTGGGGCCAACGTCCTGACTTTC. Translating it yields CASRSLAGTGASGANVLTF.

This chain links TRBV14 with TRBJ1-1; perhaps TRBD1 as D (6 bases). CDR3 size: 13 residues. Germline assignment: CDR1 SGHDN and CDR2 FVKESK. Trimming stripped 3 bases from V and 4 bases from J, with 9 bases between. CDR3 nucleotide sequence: TGTGCCAGCAGCCACGGGGGGCCCACTGAAGCTTTCTTT. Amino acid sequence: CASSHGGPTEAFF.

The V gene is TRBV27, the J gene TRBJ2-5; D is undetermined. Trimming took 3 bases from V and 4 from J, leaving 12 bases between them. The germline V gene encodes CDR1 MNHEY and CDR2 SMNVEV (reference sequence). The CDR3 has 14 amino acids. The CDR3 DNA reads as TGTGCCAGCAGTTTGTACGACAAGAGAGAGACCCAGTACTTC. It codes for CASSLYDKRETQYF.

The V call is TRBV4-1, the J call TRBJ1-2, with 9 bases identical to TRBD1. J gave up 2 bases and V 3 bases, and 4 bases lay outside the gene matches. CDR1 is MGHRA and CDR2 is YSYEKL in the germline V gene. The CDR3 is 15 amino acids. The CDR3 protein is CASSQEQGANYGYTF. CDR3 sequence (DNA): TGCGCCAGCAGCCAGGAACAGGGGGCGAACTATGGCTACACCTTC.

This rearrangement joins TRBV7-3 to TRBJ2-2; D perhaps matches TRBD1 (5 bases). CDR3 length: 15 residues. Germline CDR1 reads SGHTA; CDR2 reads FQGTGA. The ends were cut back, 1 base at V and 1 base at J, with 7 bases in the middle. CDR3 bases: TGTGCCAGCAGCTTAAGGCAGGGGAACACCGGGGAGCTGTTTTTT. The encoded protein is CASSLRQGNTGELFF. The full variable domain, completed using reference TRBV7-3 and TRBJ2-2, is GAGVSQTPSNKVTEKGKYVELRCDPISGHTALYWYRQSLGQGPEFLIYFQGTGAADDSGLPNDRFFAVRPEGSVSTLKIQRTERGDSAVYLCASSLRQGNTGELFFGEGSRLTVL.

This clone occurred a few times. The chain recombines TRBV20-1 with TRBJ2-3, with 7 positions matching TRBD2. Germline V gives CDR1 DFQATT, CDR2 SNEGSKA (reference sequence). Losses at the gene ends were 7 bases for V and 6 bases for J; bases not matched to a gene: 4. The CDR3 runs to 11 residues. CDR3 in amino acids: CSVGGSDTQYF. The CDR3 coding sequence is TGCAGTGTGGGGGGGTCGGATACGCAGTATTTT.

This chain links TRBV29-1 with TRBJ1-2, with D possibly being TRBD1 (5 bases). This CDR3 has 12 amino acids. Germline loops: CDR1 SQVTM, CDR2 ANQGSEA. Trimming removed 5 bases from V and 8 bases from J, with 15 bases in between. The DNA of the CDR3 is TGCAGCGTTACGGCAGGGCAGGAAGGCTACACCTTC. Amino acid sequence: CSVTAGQEGYTF.

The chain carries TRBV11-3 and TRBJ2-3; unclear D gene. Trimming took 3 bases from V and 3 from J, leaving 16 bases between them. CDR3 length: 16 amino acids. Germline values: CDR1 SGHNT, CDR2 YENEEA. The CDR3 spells CASSFAGSPDTDTQYF. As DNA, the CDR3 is TGTGCCAGCAGCTTTGCTGGGTCTCCGGATACAGATACGCAGTATTTT.